These T cell receptor beta chains were read from a single sample in a study of identifying expanded T cells in peripheral blood. Only in-frame clones appear in the TCRdb table, and some are missing; sequencing was by immunoSEQ multiplex PCR. Of tens of thousands of clones in the sample, approximately 85% were seen once. The sequencing input was blood. These receptor sequences come from a person between 18 and 75 years old in good health. Each CDR3 is given with its conserved first and last residue. A D gene is named only where the DNA matches it firmly. Not all rows give a size; the values are once, few, many and, for expanded clones, a class.

J | D | V | size | DNA | CDR3
TRBJ1-5 | NA | TRBV30 | NA | TGTGCCTGGAGTATCGGGGGCAATCAGCCCCAGCATTTT | CAWSIGGNQPQHF
TRBJ2-5 | TRBD2 | TRBV5-1 | NA | TGCGCCAGCAGCCCAGCGGCTAGCGGGAGCTCGGGAGAGACCCAGTACTTC | CASSPAASGSSGETQYF
TRBJ2-2 | NA | TRBV13 | NA | TGTGCCAGCAGCCGTCCCGCGGGACAGTTCGCGAACACCGGGGAGCTGTTTTTT | CASSRPAGQFANTGELFF
TRBJ1-1 | NA | TRBV7-2 | NA | TGTGCCAGCAGCTTAGTAGGGGCGAGCACTGAAGCTTTCTTT | CASSLVGASTEAFF
TRBJ1-1 | NA | TRBV27 | NA | TGTGCCAGCAGTTTTTGGGGCGGGAAAGCTTTCTTT | CASSFWGGKAFF
TRBJ1-2 | NA | TRBV27 | NA | TGTGCCAGCAGTTTCGGGGGCCGATCATATGGCTACACCTTC | CASSFGGRSYGYTF
TRBJ2-3 | TRBD2 | TRBV19 | NA | TGTGCCAGTAGTTTCCGGAGCGGGAGTTTCACAGATACGCAGTATTTT | CASSFRSGSFTDTQYF
TRBJ2-7 | NA | TRBV7-8 | once | TGTGCCAGCAGCTTAGGTCTCACTCTGGAGCAGTACTTC | CASSLGLTLEQYF
TRBJ1-2 | NA | TRBV4-2 | NA | TGTGCCAGCAGCCAAGATCCCGGGACGAGTAACTATGGCTACACCTTC | CASSQDPGTSNYGYTF
TRBJ1-1 | TRBD1 | TRBV4-1 | once | TGCGCCAGCAGCCCGCTAAACAGGGGGTACACTGAAGCTTTCTTT | CASSPLNRGYTEAFF
TRBJ1-1 | TRBD1 | TRBV6-1 | NA | TGTGCCAGCAGGGGATTGACAGGGAGCGCTGAAGCTTTCTTT | CASRGLTGSAEAFF